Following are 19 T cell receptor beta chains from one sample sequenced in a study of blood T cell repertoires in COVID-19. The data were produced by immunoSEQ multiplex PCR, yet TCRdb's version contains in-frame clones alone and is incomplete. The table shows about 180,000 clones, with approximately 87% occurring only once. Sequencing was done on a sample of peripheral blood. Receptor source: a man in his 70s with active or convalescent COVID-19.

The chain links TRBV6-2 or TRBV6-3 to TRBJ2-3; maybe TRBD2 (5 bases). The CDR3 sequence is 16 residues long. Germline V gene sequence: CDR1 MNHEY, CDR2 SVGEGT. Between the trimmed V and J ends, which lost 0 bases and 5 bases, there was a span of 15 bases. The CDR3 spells CASSYSRGRIVDTQYF. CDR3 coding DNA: TGTGCCAGCAGTTACTCGCGAGGGAGAATAGTAGATACGCAGTATTTT.

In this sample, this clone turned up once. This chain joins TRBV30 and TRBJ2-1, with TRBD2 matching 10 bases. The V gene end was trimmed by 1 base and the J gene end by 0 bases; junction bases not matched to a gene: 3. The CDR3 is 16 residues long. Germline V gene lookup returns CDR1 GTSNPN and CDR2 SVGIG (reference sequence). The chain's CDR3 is CAWSEASGSSYNEQFF. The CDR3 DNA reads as TGTGCCTGGAGTGAGGCTAGCGGGAGCTCCTACAATGAGCAGTTCTTC. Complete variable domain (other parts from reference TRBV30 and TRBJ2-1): SQTIHQWPATLVQPVGSPLSLECTVEGTSNPNLYWYRQAAGRGLQLLFYSVGIGQISSEVPQNLSASRPQDRQFILSSKKLLLSDSGFYLCAWSEASGSSYNEQFFGPGTRLTVL.

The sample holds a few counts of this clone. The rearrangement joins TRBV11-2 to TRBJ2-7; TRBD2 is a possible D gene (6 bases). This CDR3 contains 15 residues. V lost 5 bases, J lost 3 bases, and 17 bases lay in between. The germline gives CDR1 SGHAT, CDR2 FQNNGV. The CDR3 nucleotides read TGTGCCAGCAGCCACGGGAGAGAGGGGAACTACGAGCAGTACTTC. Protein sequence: CASSHGREGNYEQYF.

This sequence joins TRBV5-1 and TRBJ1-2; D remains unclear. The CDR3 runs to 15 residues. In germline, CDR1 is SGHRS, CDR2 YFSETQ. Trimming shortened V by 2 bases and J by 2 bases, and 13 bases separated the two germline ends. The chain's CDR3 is CASSLNTAVNYGYTF. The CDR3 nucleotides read TGCGCCAGCAGCTTAAACACGGCGGTCAACTATGGCTACACCTTC.

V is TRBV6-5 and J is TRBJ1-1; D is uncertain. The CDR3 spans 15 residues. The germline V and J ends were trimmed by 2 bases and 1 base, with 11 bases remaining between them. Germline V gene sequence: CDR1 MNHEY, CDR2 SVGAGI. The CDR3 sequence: CASSYLTGENTEAFF. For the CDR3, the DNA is TGTGCCAGCAGTTACCTAACCGGGGAGAACACTGAAGCTTTCTTT.

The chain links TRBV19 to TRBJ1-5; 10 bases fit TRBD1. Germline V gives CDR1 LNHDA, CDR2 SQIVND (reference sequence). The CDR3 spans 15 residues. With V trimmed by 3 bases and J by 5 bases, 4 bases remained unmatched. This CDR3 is CASSMWGTGDQPQHF. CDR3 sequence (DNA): TGTGCCAGTAGTATGTGGGGGACAGGGGATCAGCCCCAGCATTTT.

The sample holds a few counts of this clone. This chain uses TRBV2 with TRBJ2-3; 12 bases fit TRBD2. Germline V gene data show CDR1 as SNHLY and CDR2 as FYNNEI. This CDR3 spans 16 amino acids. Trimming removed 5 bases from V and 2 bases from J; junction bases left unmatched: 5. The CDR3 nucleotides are TGTGCCAGCAGTTCCGGACTAGCGGGATTCACAGATACGCAGTATTTT. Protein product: CASSSGLAGFTDTQYF.

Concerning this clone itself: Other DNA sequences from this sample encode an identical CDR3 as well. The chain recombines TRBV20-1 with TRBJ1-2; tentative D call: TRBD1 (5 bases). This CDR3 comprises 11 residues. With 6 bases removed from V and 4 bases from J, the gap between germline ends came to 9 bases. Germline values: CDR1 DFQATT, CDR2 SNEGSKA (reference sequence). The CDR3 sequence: CSAGQGYGYTF. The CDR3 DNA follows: TGCAGTGCAGGGCAGGGCTATGGCTACACCTTC.

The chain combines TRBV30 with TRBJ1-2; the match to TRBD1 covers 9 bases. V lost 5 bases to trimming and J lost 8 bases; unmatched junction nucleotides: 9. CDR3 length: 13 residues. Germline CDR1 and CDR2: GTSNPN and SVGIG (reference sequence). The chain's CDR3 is CAWGPGQGIGYTF. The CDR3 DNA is TGTGCCTGGGGACCGGGACAGGGTATCGGCTACACCTTC. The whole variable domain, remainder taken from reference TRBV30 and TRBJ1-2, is SQTIHQWPATLVQPVGSPLSLECTVEGTSNPNLYWYRQAAGRGLQLLFYSVGIGQISSEVPQNLSASRPQDRQFILSSKKLLLSDSGFYLCAWGPGQGIGYTFGSGTRLTVV.

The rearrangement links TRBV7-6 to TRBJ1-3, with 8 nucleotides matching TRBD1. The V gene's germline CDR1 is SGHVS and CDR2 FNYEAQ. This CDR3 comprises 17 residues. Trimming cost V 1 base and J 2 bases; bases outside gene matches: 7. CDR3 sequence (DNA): TGTGCCAGCAGCTTAGGGGGGACAGGAGTCGCTGGAAACACCATATATTTT. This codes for CASSLGGTGVAGNTIYF.

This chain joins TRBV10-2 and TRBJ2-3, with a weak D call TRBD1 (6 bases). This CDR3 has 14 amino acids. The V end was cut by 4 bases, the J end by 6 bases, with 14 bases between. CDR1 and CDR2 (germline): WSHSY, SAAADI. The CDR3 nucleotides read TGCGCCAGCAGTGTGCAGGGGAGTGGGGATACGCAGTATTTT. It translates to CASSVQGSGDTQYF.

The CDR3 DNA is TGTGCCAGCTCACCACAGTTAGTAAGTGGTGACACTGAAGCTTTCTTT. It translates to CASSPQLVSGDTEAFF. The V and J genes are TRBV18 and TRBJ1-1; D remains ambiguous. The CDR3 totals 16 residues. Germline V CDR1 and CDR2: KGHSH, LQKENI. The V end lost 1 base, the J end lost 3 bases, and 15 bases lay between the germline ends.

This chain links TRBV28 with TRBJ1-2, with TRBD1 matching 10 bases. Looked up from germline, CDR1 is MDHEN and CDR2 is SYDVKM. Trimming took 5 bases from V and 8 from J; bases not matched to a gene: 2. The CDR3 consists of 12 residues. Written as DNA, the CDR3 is TGTGCCAGCAGTACGACAGGGGGCGGCTACACCTTC. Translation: CASSTTGGGYTF.

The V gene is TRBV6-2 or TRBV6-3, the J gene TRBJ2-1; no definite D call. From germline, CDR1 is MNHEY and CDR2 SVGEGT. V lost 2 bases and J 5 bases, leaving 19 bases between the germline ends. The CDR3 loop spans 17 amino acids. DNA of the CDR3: TGTGCCAGCAGTTACCCTCCGCCTAGGAAGGAAAACAATGAGCAGTTCTTC. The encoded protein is CASSYPPPRKENNEQFF.

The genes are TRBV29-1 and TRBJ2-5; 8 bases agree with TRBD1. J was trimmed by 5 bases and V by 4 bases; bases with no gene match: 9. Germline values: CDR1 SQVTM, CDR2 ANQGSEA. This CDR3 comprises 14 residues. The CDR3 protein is CSVVWQGALETQYF. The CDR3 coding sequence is TGCAGCGTTGTTTGGCAGGGGGCGTTGGAGACCCAGTACTTC.

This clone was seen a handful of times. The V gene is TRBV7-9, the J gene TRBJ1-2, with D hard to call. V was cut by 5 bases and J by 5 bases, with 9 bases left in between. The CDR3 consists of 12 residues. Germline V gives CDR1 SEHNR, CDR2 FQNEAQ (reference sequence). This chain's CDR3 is CASSVDMYGYTF. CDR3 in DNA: TGTGCCAGCAGCGTCGACATGTATGGCTACACCTTC.

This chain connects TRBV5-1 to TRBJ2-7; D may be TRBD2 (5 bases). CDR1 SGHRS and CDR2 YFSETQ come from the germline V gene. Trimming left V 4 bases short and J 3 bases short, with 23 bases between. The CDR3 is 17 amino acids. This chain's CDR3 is CASSLSNSDLVYYEQYF. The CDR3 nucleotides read TGCGCCAGCAGCCTGTCCAATAGCGACCTTGTCTACTACGAGCAGTACTTC.

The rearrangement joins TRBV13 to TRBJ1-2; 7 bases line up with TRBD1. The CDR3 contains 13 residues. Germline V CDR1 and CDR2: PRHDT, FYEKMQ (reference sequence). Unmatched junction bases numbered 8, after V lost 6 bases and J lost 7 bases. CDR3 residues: CASSYDRAAGYTF. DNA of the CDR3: TGTGCCAGCAGTTATGACAGGGCGGCTGGCTACACCTTC.

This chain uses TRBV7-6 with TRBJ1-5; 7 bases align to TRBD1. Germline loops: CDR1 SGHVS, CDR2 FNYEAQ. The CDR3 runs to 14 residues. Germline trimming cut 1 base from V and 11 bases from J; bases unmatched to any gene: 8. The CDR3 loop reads CASSLGGTVGAQHF. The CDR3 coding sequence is TGTGCCAGCAGCTTAGGGGGGACAGTCGGGGCCCAGCATTTT.